This passage covers 10 T cell receptor beta chains from one sample sequenced in a study of blood T cell repertoires in COVID-19. Produced via immunoSEQ multiplex PCR; TCRdb's table is partial and in-frame only. This table has around 250,000 clones, more than 75% appearing once. Sequencing input: peripheral blood. All receptors derive from a woman between 55 and 75 years old who had recovered from COVID-19.

The rearrangement links TRBV6-5 to TRBJ2-7; tentatively, D is TRBD1 (5 bases). CDR3 length equals 12 residues. Germline-derived CDR1 and CDR2 are MNHEY and SVGAGI. Trimming removed 8 bases at V and 2 bases at J, with 10 bases between. The CDR3 bases are TGTGCCAGCGCAGGGCAGACCTACGAGCAGTACTTC. This gives the protein CASAGQTYEQYF.

The V and J genes are TRBV28 and TRBJ2-4; 14 bases agree with TRBD2. CDR1 and CDR2 from the germline V gene are MDHEN and SYDVKM. The CDR3 has 16 amino acids. J lost 6 bases, V lost 3 bases, and 4 bases had no gene match. For the CDR3, the DNA is TGTGCCAGCAGTTTGACTAGCGGGGGGGCAGGAAACATTCAGTACTTC. Translation: CASSLTSGGAGNIQYF.

The chain employs TRBV11-1 and TRBJ2-7, with D unresolved. The V gene's germline CDR1 is SGHAT and CDR2 FQDESV (reference sequence). The CDR3 loop spans 12 amino acids. The V and J ends lost 5 bases and 3 bases respectively, with 8 bases between them. The CDR3 nucleotides read TGTGCCAGCAGCCCAAATGTCTACGAGCAGTACTTC. Its protein product is CASSPNVYEQYF.

The chain couples TRBV6-5 to TRBJ1-1; tentatively, D is TRBD1 (5 bases). With 8 bases removed from V and 3 bases from J, the gap between germline ends came to 16 bases. The CDR3 is 14 amino acids. Germline-derived CDR1 and CDR2 are MNHEY and SVGAGI. The CDR3 nucleotides read TGTGCCAGCTCCTCCTGGGGGGTTGACACTGAAGCTTTCTTT. This sequence encodes CASSSWGVDTEAFF.

V usage is TRBV19 and J usage is TRBJ1-2; D is ambiguous. The CDR3 runs 12 residues. Deletions cut 2 bases from V and 8 bases from J, with 9 bases between. The germline gives CDR1 LNHDA, CDR2 SQIVND (reference sequence). CDR3 nucleotides: TGTGCCAGTAGTATACTCGGCGGGGGCTACACCTTC. Its protein is CASSILGGGYTF.

In this sample, this clone turned up once. The J gene is TRBJ2-1, the V gene TRBV7-3, with TRBD2 matching 12 bases. This CDR3 is built from 15 residues. Losses at the gene ends were 5 bases for V and 7 bases for J; bases not matched to a gene: 6. Germline CDR1 is SGHTA and CDR2 is FQGTGA. DNA of the CDR3: TGTGCCAGCAGCCCCCTTGGACTAGCGGGGAATGAGCAGTTCTTC. This codes for CASSPLGLAGNEQFF.

The rearrangement uses TRBV6-4 and TRBJ1-5, with unresolved D. The CDR3 has 15 amino acids. Germline CDR1 and CDR2: MRHNA and SNTAGT. With 5 bases removed from V and 3 bases from J, the gap between germline ends came to 14 bases. CDR3 protein: CASSPPPGNNQPQHF. CDR3 bases: TGTGCCAGCAGTCCACCGCCGGGAAACAATCAGCCCCAGCATTTT.

The genes are TRBV7-8 and TRBJ2-5; 11 bases fit TRBD2. Germline values: CDR1 SGHVS, CDR2 FQNEAQ. Trimming took 5 bases from V and 4 from J; bases not matched to a gene: 6. The CDR3 spans 15 residues. The CDR3: CASSLTSGVGETQYF. As DNA, the CDR3 is TGTGCCAGCAGCCTGACTAGCGGGGTGGGAGAGACCCAGTACTTC. Full variable domain (missing parts from reference TRBV7-8 and TRBJ2-5): GAGVSQSPRYKVAKRGQDVALRCDPISGHVSLFWYQQALGQGPEFLTYFQNEAQLDKSGLPSDRFFAERPEGSVSTLKIQRTQQEDSAVYLCASSLTSGVGETQYFGPGTRLLVL.

Notes on this clone: Other DNA sequences of this sample code for an identical CDR3. This chain joins TRBV7-2 and TRBJ2-7, with D tentatively TRBD1 (5 bases). V dropped 1 base and J dropped 0 bases, with 10 bases sitting between them. Germline V gives CDR1 SGHTA, CDR2 FQGNSA. The CDR3 covers 15 residues. The CDR3 here is CASSLGTGRSYEQYF. The CDR3 coding sequence is TGTGCCAGCAGCTTAGGAACAGGACGCTCCTACGAGCAGTACTTC.

This sequence joins TRBV6-6 and TRBJ1-5; TRBD1 aligns across 9 bases. Trimming took 5 bases from V and 0 from J; bases not matched to a gene: 8. The CDR3 sequence is 17 residues long. Germline CDR1 reads MNHNY; CDR2 reads SVGAGI (reference sequence). The chain's CDR3 is CASSPPPGQGSNQPQHF. For the CDR3, the DNA is TGTGCCAGCAGTCCACCTCCGGGACAGGGTAGCAATCAGCCCCAGCATTTT.